The clone carrying this T cell receptor (beta chain) was observed a few times. The CDR3 covers 14 residues. V lost 3 bases, J lost 5 bases, and 3 bases stayed unmatched. Germline V gene data show CDR1 as DFQATT and CDR2 as SNEGSKA (reference sequence). The data stem from a study of patients and donors after allogeneic stem cell transplantation. TCRdb independently ran MiXCR on the RT-PCR reads; one entry per CDR3 protein. The table shows about 210,000 distinct CDR3 sequences, with 38% occurring only once. This receptor was identified in a human donor who was either an allogeneic HSCT recipient or a stem cell or donor lymphocyte infusion donor (not recorded which). It is not recorded whose cells these are; they may come from a transplant donor. The chain is built from TRBV20-1 and TRBJ1-3, with 11 bases lining up with TRBD1. Sample: blood, either unsorted or a sorted T cell fraction (not recorded which). The CDR3 region has the DNA TGCAGTGCTAGTAGGACAGGGGGCCGAAACACCATATATTTT. Protein product: CSASRTGGRNTIYF.